What follows are 14 T cell receptor beta chains derived from one specimen sequenced in a study of blood T cell repertoires in COVID-19. TCRdb keeps only in-frame clones here, not all; method: immunoSEQ multiplex PCR. The sample lists roughly 86,000 clones, around nine tenths occurring once. Input material: peripheral blood. The source of these receptors is a man over 45 with active or convalescent COVID-19.

The chain is built from TRBV3-1 (or the pseudogene TRBV3-2) and TRBJ2-3; 8 positions match TRBD1. The CDR3 covers 16 residues. Looked up from germline, CDR1 is LGHDT and CDR2 is YNNKEL (reference sequence). V was clipped by 4 bases and J by 10 bases; unmatched bases: 16. CDR3 amino acids: CASSRPRGRNEGSQYF. CDR3 bases: TGTGCCAGCAGCCGCCCCAGGGGGCGGAATGAAGGTTCGCAGTATTTT.

This chain connects TRBV2 to TRBJ2-5; tentatively, D is TRBD2 (6 bases). Germline V gene lookup returns CDR1 SNHLY and CDR2 FYNNEI. The germline V and J ends were trimmed by 5 bases and 1 base, with 11 bases remaining between them. The CDR3 is 14 amino acids. The chain's CDR3 is CASSKLAFQETQYF. The CDR3 nucleotides are TGTGCCAGCAGTAAACTAGCCTTCCAAGAGACCCAGTACTTC.

The chain recombines TRBV3-1 (or the pseudogene TRBV3-2) with TRBJ1-1; D is unresolved. The germline gives CDR1 LGHDT, CDR2 YNNKEL (reference sequence). V lost 1 base, J lost 6 bases, and 12 bases lay in between. The CDR3 runs to 14 residues. In DNA, the CDR3 is TGTGCCAGCAGCCAAGGGATAGGCGGGGCTGAAGCTTTCTTT. Its translation is CASSQGIGGAEAFF.

CDR3 region: CASSSWTGSYEQYV. The CDR3 DNA follows: TGTGCCAGCAGTTCCTGGACAGGGAGTTACGAGCAGTACGTC. The J gene is TRBJ2-7, the V gene TRBV28; 8 nucleotides agree with TRBD1. V was clipped by 4 bases and J by 4 bases; unmatched bases: 6. Germline V gene data show CDR1 as MDHEN and CDR2 as SYDVKM. This CDR3 is built from 14 residues.

This clone was recorded only once. This sequence joins TRBV13 and TRBJ2-5; 10 nucleotides match TRBD1. The V gene end was trimmed by 4 bases and the J gene end by 3 bases; junction bases not matched to a gene: 2. The CDR3 consists of 14 residues. Looked up from germline, CDR1 is PRHDT and CDR2 is FYEKMQ (reference sequence). The CDR3 is CASSWGTGEETQYF. The CDR3 DNA is TGTGCCAGCAGCTGGGGGACAGGGGAAGAGACCCAGTACTTC.

In this sample, this clone turned up once. V gene TRBV11-3 combines with J gene TRBJ1-2; the match to TRBD1 covers 8 bases. The CDR3 totals 17 residues. J was trimmed by 1 base and V by 5 bases; bases with no gene match: 12. Germline V gives CDR1 SGHNT, CDR2 YENEEA. The CDR3, as DNA: TGTGCCAGCAGCCCCAGGGGGCAGGGGAGATTTAACTATGGCTACACCTTC. Protein sequence: CASSPRGQGRFNYGYTF.

The chain has TRBV30 and TRBJ1-3; D perhaps matches TRBD1 (6 bases). Germline CDR1 reads GTSNPN; CDR2 reads SVGIG (reference sequence). Trimming took 2 bases from V and 3 from J, leaving 8 bases between them. This CDR3 contains 13 residues. CDR3 sequence reads: CAWSRGFGNTIYF. The CDR3, as DNA: TGTGCCTGGAGTAGGGGGTTTGGAAACACCATATATTTT.

The V and J genes are TRBV5-4 and TRBJ2-2; 8 nucleotides match TRBD2. This CDR3 is 16 amino acids long. V lost 2 bases and J lost 2; bases outside the gene matches: 5. Per germline, CDR1 SGHNT and CDR2 YYREEE (reference sequence). The CDR3 DNA sequence: TGTGCCAGCAGCTTACCGGGGGGGCTAAACACCGGGGAGCTGTTTTTT. The encoded protein is CASSLPGGLNTGELFF.

The rearrangement uses TRBV7-2 and TRBJ1-3, with D unresolved. V lost 5 bases and J 0 bases, leaving 2 bases between the germline ends. The CDR3 runs 12 residues. Germline lookup yields CDR1 SGHTA and CDR2 FQGNSA. The CDR3 spells CASSLSGNTIYF. The CDR3 coding sequence is TGTGCCAGCAGCCTCTCTGGAAACACCATATATTTT.

The rearrangement uses TRBV6-5 and TRBJ1-2; TRBD1 matches 10 bases. Germline CDR1 and CDR2: MNHEY and SVGAGI. The CDR3 consists of 15 residues. J was trimmed by 3 bases and V by 6 bases; bases with no gene match: 7. CDR3 loop: CASRGLDRGHYGYTF. In DNA form, the CDR3 reads TGTGCCAGCAGGGGCCTTGACAGGGGGCACTATGGCTACACCTTC.

This clone appeared a single time. The rearrangement uses TRBV7-8 and TRBJ2-7, with TRBD1 identical over 7 bases. V lost 2 bases to trimming and J lost 5 bases; unmatched junction nucleotides: 6. Germline V gives CDR1 SGHVS, CDR2 FQNEAQ. This CDR3 region has 14 residues. CDR3 nucleotides: TGTGCCAGCAGCTTAAGAACAGGGGCTCACGAGCAGTACTTC. This gives the protein CASSLRTGAHEQYF.

The chain carries TRBV11-3 and TRBJ2-1; TRBD2 matches 11 bases. There are 17 residues in the CDR3. Germline CDR1 SGHNT, CDR2 YENEEA. V shed 4 bases, J shed 6 bases, and the junction held 11 bases outside the gene matches. DNA for the CDR3: TGTGCCAGCAGCTCCCGGGGTAGCGGGGGGGAAGCCAATGAGCAGTTCTTC. This sequence encodes CASSSRGSGGEANEQFF.

The chain recombines TRBV19 with TRBJ2-3; 8 bases fit TRBD2. Per the germline V gene, CDR1 is LNHDA and CDR2 is SQIVND (reference sequence). V gave up 3 bases and J gave up 3 bases; unmatched junction bases: 8. The CDR3 runs to 16 residues. The CDR3 DNA is TGTGCCAGTAGTATGGGGTTGGGCGGGGGGACAGATACGCAGTATTTT. Translation gives CASSMGLGGGTDTQYF.

To note about this clone: Its ends do not fully match the called genes, so a read error is possible. This chain uses TRBV6-6 with TRBJ1-1, with 9 bases lining up with TRBD1. The length of the CDR3 is 14 residues. Per germline, CDR1 MNHNY and CDR2 SVGAGI (reference sequence). For the CDR3, the DNA is TGTGCCAGCAGTTACGGGACAGGGAACGCTGAAGCTTTCTTT. This encodes CASSYGTGNAEAFF.